Sequencing of this TCR beta chain was carried out in a study of OX40 agonist ivuxolimab in advanced cancers. In the study overall: Head and neck, renal cell, melanoma or hepatocellular carcinoma were the cancers that dose-escalation patients had.

Concerning this clone: What it recognizes is unknown.

Study-wide points: Both CD4+ and CD8+ T cell populations in blood had undergone clonal expansion by week 6 at 0.1 to 3.0 mg/kg.

Produced via immunoSEQ multiplex PCR; TCRdb's table is partial and in-frame only. Of tens of thousands of clones detected, about 90% appear once; the ten largest clones hold roughly 2.7%. V was pared by 3 bases and J by 3 bases, with 7 bases of the junction left unmatched. The CDR3 is made up of 16 amino acids. The V gene's germline CDR1 is SGHTA and CDR2 FQGNSA. The chain couples TRBV7-2 to TRBJ2-2; 7 bases are shared with TRBD1. This clonotype originated in an adult with an advanced solid tumor such as melanoma, head and neck, liver or kidney cancer. Sequenced material: CD4+ or CD8+ T cells sorted from blood, taken in a trial of the OX40 agonist ivuxolimab. CDR3 amino acids: CASSFGQALYTGELFF. In DNA, the CDR3 is TGTGCCAGCAGCTTTGGACAGGCTCTATACACCGGGGAGCTGTTTTTT.